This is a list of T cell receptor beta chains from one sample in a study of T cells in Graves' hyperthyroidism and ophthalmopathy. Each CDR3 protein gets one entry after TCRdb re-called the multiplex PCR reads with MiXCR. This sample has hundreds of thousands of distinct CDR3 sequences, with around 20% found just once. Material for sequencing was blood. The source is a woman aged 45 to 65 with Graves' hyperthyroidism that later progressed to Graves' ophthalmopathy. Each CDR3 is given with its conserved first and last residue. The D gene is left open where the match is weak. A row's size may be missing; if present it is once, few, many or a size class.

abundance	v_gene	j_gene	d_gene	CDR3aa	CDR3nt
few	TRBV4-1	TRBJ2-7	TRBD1	CASSPRGPYEQYF	TGCGCCAGCAGCCCCAGGGGGCCCTACGAGCAGTACTTC
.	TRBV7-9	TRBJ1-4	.	CASSLTYSNEKLFF	TGTGCCAGCAGCTTAACATACAGTAATGAAAAACTGTTTTTT
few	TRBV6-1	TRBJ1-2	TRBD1	CASSTDRGQGYGYTF	TGTGCCAGCAGTACGGACAGGGGGCAGGGCTATGGCTACACCTTC
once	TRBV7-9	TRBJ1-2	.	CASSFRDTSNYGYTF	TGTGCCAGCAGCTTCCGGGACACTTCTAACTATGGCTACACCTTC
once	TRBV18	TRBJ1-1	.	CASSPRPQGTEAFF	TGTGCCAGCTCACCGAGGCCCCAGGGCACTGAAGCTTTCTTT
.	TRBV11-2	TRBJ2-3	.	CASSGGGETDTQYF	TGTGCCAGCAGCGGTGGGGGTGAAACAGATACGCAGTATTTT
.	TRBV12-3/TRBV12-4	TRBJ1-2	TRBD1	CASSIQGARGYTF	TGTGCCAGCAGTATACAGGGGGCGCGTGGCTACACCTTC
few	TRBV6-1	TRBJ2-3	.	CAVKGGWSTDTQYF	TGTGCCGTCAAAGGGGGTTGGAGCACAGATACGCAGTATTTT
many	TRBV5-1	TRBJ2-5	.	CASSLRGVETQYF	TGCGCCAGCAGCTTACGAGGGGTAGAGACCCAGTACTTC
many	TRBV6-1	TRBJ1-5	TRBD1	CASTGTGNQPQHF	TGTGCCAGCACTGGGACAGGAAATCAGCCCCAGCATTTT
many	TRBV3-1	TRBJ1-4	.	CASSQRVSEKLFF	TGTGCCAGCAGCCAACGGGTCAGTGAAAAACTGTTTTTT
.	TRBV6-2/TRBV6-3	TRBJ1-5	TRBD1	CASLTGLDQPQHF	TGTGCCAGCCTGACAGGGTTGGATCAGCCCCAGCATTTT
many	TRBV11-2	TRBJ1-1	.	CASSLSVRGSDAEAFF	TGTGCCAGCAGCTTATCTGTTCGGGGTTCGGACGCTGAAGCTTTCTTT
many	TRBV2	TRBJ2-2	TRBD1	CASSDQGVPGELFF	TGTGCCAGCAGTGATCAGGGGGTTCCCGGGGAGCTGTTTTTT
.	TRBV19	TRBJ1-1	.	CASVTVAGTEAFF	TGTGCCAGTGTGACAGTCGCGGGCACTGAAGCTTTCTTT
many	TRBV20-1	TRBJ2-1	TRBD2	CSASGAGGFSDEQFF	TGCAGTGCTAGTGGGGCGGGGGGGTTCTCCGATGAGCAGTTCTTC
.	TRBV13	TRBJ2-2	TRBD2	CASSKAGGRHGELFF	TGTGCCAGCAGCAAAGCGGGGGGGCGCCACGGGGAGCTGTTTTTT
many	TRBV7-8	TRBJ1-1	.	CASRMGHTEAFF	TGTGCCAGCAGGATGGGTCACACTGAAGCTTTCTTT
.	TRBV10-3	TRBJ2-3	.	CAITPRGQQDTQYF	TGTGCCATCACCCCTCGAGGACAGCAAGATACGCAGTATTTT
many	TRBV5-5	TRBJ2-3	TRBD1	CASRLTGGAFHTQYF	TGTGCCAGCAGATTGACAGGGGGCGCTTTTCATACGCAGTATTTT
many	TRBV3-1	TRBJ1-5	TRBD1	CASILDPRTGRFSPQHF	TGTGCCAGCATCTTAGATCCCCGGACAGGCCGCTTTTCGCCCCAGCATTTT
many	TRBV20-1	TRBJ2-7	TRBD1	CSATDRASYEQYF	TGCAGTGCAACAGACAGGGCCTCCTACGAGCAGTACTTC
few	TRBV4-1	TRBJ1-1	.	CASSHTRVATEAFF	TGCGCCAGCAGCCATACCAGGGTGGCCACTGAAGCTTTCTTT
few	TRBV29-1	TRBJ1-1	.	CSVVTGGTEAFF	TGCAGCGTCGTCACTGGGGGGACTGAAGCTTTCTTT
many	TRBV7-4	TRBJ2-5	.	CASTHSVEETQYF	TGTGCCAGCACCCACAGCGTCGAAGAGACCCAGTACTTC
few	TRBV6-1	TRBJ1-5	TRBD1	CASGGWTGVNQPQHF	TGTGCCAGCGGGGGTTGGACAGGGGTCAATCAGCCCCAGCATTTT
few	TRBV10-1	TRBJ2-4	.	CASSDDPVAKNIQYF	TGCGCCAGCAGTGATGACCCCGTGGCCAAAAACATTCAGTACTTC
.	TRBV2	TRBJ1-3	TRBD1	CASGGERQGVYSGNTIYF	TGTGCCAGCGGGGGGGAACGACAGGGGGTGTACTCTGGAAACACCATATATTTT
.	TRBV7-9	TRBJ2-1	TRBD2	CASSHPLAGGPGNEQFF	TGTGCCAGCAGCCACCCTTTGGCGGGGGGGCCTGGCAATGAGCAGTTCTTC
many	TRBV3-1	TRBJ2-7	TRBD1	CASSKRTGGYEQYF	TGTGCCAGCAGCAAAAGGACAGGGGGCTACGAGCAGTACTTC
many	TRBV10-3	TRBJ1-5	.	CAISLGQLNQPQHF	TGTGCCATCAGCCTTGGACAGCTGAATCAGCCCCAGCATTTT
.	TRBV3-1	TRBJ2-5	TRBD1	CASSQRTGVFPETQYF	TGTGCCAGCAGCCAGAGGACAGGGGTGTTTCCAGAGACCCAGTACTTC
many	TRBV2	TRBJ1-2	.	CASSERGDGTYGYTF	TGTGCCAGCAGCGAAAGGGGAGACGGAACTTATGGCTACACCTTC
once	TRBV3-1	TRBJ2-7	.	CASSLPGQIYEQYF	TGTGCCAGCAGCCTTCCCGGACAGATATACGAGCAGTACTTC
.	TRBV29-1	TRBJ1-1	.	CSVEGEETEAFF	TGCAGCGTTGAAGGGGAAGAAACTGAAGCTTTCTTT
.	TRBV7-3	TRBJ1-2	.	CASSLSGADRGAGGYTF	TGTGCCAGCAGCTTATCAGGGGCCGATCGGGGAGCGGGTGGCTACACCTTC
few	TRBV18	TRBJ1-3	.	CASSPTAPQVGSGNTIYF	TGTGCCAGCTCACCAACCGCACCGCAGGTTGGATCTGGAAACACCATATATTTT
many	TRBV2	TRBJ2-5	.	CASSDGGWTSTQYF	TGTGCCAGCAGTGATGGTGGGTGGACCTCGACCCAGTACTTC
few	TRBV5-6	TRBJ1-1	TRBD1	CASSRDLTGDTEAFF	TGTGCCAGCAGCCGAGACTTGACAGGGGACACAGAAGCTTTCTTT